What follows are 16 T cell receptor beta chains derived from one specimen sequenced in a study of T cells after posttransplantation cyclophosphamide. Treatment was busulfan-fludarabine conditioning, a marrow graft, and cyclophosphamide on days +3 and +4. TCRdb's copy holds only in-frame clones and misses some; the assay was immunoSEQ multiplex PCR. The table lists 20,000 to 25,000 clones, approximately 87% of them singletons. Sequencing used PBMCs, obtained after allogeneic stem cell transplant with posttransplant cyclophosphamide. The receptors originated from a female patient younger than 45 who received an allogeneic stem cell transplant from an unrelated donor, was CMV-positive, and had no GVHD. Certain T cells may be donor cells from the graft.

V is TRBV27 and J is TRBJ2-5, with 9 bases that match TRBD2. Germline trimming cut 5 bases from V and 3 bases from J; bases unmatched to any gene: 4. Germline V gene data show CDR1 as MNHEY and CDR2 as SMNVEV (reference sequence). CDR3 size: 14 residues. The CDR3 protein is CASSSSGREETQYF. The CDR3 nucleotides are TGTGCCAGCAGTAGTAGCGGGAGAGAAGAGACCCAGTACTTC.

J is TRBJ1-5 and V is TRBV2; the D gene is possibly TRBD1 (6 bases). Germline V gives CDR1 SNHLY, CDR2 FYNNEI. This CDR3 is built from 15 residues. V gave up 5 bases and J gave up 2 bases, with 13 bases separating them. The CDR3, as DNA: TGTGCCAGCAGTATGCAGGGGAGCGGCAATCAGCCCCAGCATTTT. Its translation is CASSMQGSGNQPQHF.

The chain employs TRBV7-8 and TRBJ1-1, with a weak D call TRBD1 (6 bases). Trimming removed 4 bases at V and 3 bases at J, with 18 bases between. Germline CDR1 reads SGHVS; CDR2 reads FQNEAQ. The CDR3 is 16 residues long. The CDR3, as DNA: TGTGCCAGCAGCTCCGCCGCAGGGGCCATTCACACTGAAGCTTTCTTT. This sequence encodes CASSSAAGAIHTEAFF.

The chain is built from TRBV2 and TRBJ1-5; tentatively, D is TRBD1 (5 bases). Trimming took 5 bases from V and 2 from J, leaving 22 bases between them. CDR3 length: 18 residues. The V gene's germline CDR1 is SNHLY and CDR2 FYNNEI. The DNA for the CDR3 is TGTGCCAGCAGTCGGGGGGTGGATAGTGACAGCGGCAATCAGCCCCAGCATTTT. Protein product: CASSRGVDSDSGNQPQHF.

This clone was seen a single time. The V and J genes are TRBV9 and TRBJ1-3, with 8 bases that match TRBD1. V trimming: 5 bases; J trimming: 2 bases; junction bases outside the gene matches: 9. The CDR3 runs to 16 residues. Germline CDR1 SGDLS, CDR2 YYNGEE. CDR3 nucleotides: TGTGCCAGCAGTTATCCCCCAGGGGGCCCTGGAAACACCATATATTTT. This encodes CASSYPPGGPGNTIYF.

The chain joins TRBV2 to TRBJ2-5; D is ambiguous. CDR1 and CDR2 from the germline V gene are SNHLY and FYNNEI. V was pared by 4 bases and J by 6 bases, with 12 bases between. This CDR3 has 13 amino acids. The CDR3 here is CASSGFLGQTQYF. The CDR3, as DNA: TGTGCCAGCAGTGGATTTCTTGGGCAGACCCAGTACTTC. Together with reference TRBV2 and TRBJ2-5, the CDR3 gives the full variable domain: EPEVTQTPSHQVTQMGQEVILRCVPISNHLYFYWYRQILGQKVEFLVSFYNNEISEKSEIFDDQFSVERPDGSNFTLKIRSTKLEDSAMYFCASSGFLGQTQYFGPGTRLLVL.

This clone was found a few times. This rearrangement joins TRBV19 to TRBJ2-1, with no clear D. The V end was cut by 1 base, the J end by 1 base, with 8 bases between. Germline V gene sequence: CDR1 LNHDA, CDR2 SQIVND (reference sequence). The CDR3 loop spans 15 amino acids. In DNA form, the CDR3 reads TGTGCCAGTAGTATAGGTCCTTTGTCCTACAATGAGCAGTTCTTC. Amino acids: CASSIGPLSYNEQFF.

This clone appeared a few times. The chain carries TRBV13 and TRBJ1-1, with D unclear. V lost 4 bases and J 1 base, leaving 16 bases between the germline ends. Germline lookup yields CDR1 PRHDT and CDR2 FYEKMQ (reference sequence). The CDR3 has 16 amino acids. CDR3 amino acids: CASSSLEGGQNTEAFF. CDR3 DNA sequence: TGTGCCAGCAGCTCCCTCGAGGGAGGGCAGAACACTGAAGCTTTCTTT.

This chain connects TRBV28 to TRBJ1-5; a possible D gene is TRBD1 (5 bases). CDR1 and CDR2 from the germline V gene are MDHEN and SYDVKM. Trimming cost V 3 bases and J 2 bases, with 14 bases left between them. CDR3 length: 16 amino acids. The CDR3 nucleotides read TGTGCCAGCAGTTTGGGACTCAGGTCGGGCAATCAGCCCCAGCATTTT. It yields the protein CASSLGLRSGNQPQHF.

The chain uses TRBV5-4 and TRBJ2-2, with D tentatively TRBD2 (7 bases). The V and J ends lost 3 bases and 7 bases respectively, with 16 bases between them. Per the germline V gene, CDR1 is SGHNT and CDR2 is YYREEE (reference sequence). The CDR3 is made up of 15 amino acids. The CDR3 reads CASSSRGGVIGELFF. The CDR3 DNA follows: TGTGCCAGCAGCTCCAGGGGAGGGGTGATCGGGGAGCTGTTTTTT. Full variable domain (outside the CDR3, taken from reference TRBV5-4 and TRBJ2-2): ETGVTQSPTHLIKTRGQQVTLRCSSQSGHNTVSWYQQALGQGPQFIFQYYREEENGRGNFPPRFSGLQFPNYSSELNVNALELDDSALYLCASSSRGGVIGELFFGEGSRLTVL.

This clone was detected only once. The chain carries TRBV5-4 and TRBJ2-5; 8 positions agree with TRBD2. The CDR3 is 14 residues long. Germline CDR1 and CDR2: SGHNT and YYREEE (reference sequence). Trimming removed 4 bases from V and 1 base from J; junction bases left unmatched: 3. The CDR3: CASSPGGTQETQYF. The CDR3 DNA reads as TGTGCCAGCAGCCCGGGGGGGACCCAAGAGACCCAGTACTTC.

The chain links TRBV5-1 to TRBJ2-1, with TRBD2 matching over 8 bases. This CDR3 has 16 residues. Germline-derived CDR1 and CDR2 are SGHRS and YFSETQ. V shed 0 bases, J shed 4 bases, and the junction held 6 bases outside the gene matches. The CDR3 DNA follows: TGCGCCAGCAGCTTGGAAAGCCGGGGGGGTTACAATGAGCAGTTCTTC. This translates into CASSLESRGGYNEQFF.

The J gene is TRBJ2-7, the V gene TRBV5-6; the D gene is possibly TRBD2 (6 bases). This CDR3 comprises 14 residues. Trimming took off 6 bases at V and 2 bases at J, with 15 bases between the two ends. Looked up from germline, CDR1 is SGHDT and CDR2 is YYEEEE. The CDR3 DNA reads as TGTGCCAGCACCAACGAAGGGAGGACCTACGAGCAGTACTTC. It encodes CASTNEGRTYEQYF.

CDR3 sequence reads: CSVDPRRRGSLEQYF. CDR3 bases: TGCAGCGTTGATCCTAGACGGCGGGGGTCTCTCGAGCAGTACTTC. The chain employs TRBV29-1 and TRBJ2-7; 7 nucleotides match TRBD2. V was pared by 3 bases and J by 6 bases, with 14 bases of the junction left unmatched. The CDR3 length is 15 residues. Germline V gene sequence: CDR1 SQVTM, CDR2 ANQGSEA.

The chain links TRBV5-4 to TRBJ2-6; unclear D gene. This CDR3 has 17 residues. Deletions cut 0 bases from V and 0 bases from J, with 10 bases between. Germline V CDR1 and CDR2: SGHNT, YYREEE (reference sequence). The CDR3 bases are TGTGCCAGCAGCTTGGACCGAAGGAGCTCTGGGGCCAACGTCCTGACTTTC. Its protein product is CASSLDRRSSGANVLTF.

The chain uses TRBV5-1 and TRBJ2-3; weak D call: TRBD2 (6 bases). V was clipped by 1 base and J by 4 bases, with 16 bases between them. The germline gives CDR1 SGHRS, CDR2 YFSETQ. CDR3 length: 16 amino acids. The DNA of the CDR3 is TGCGCCAGCAGCTTGCCCCCTAGCGCCCCGCCAGATACGCAGTATTTT. It yields the protein CASSLPPSAPPDTQYF. Variable domain in full (rest from reference TRBV5-1 and TRBJ2-3): KAGVTQTPRYLIKTRGQQVTLSCSPISGHRSVSWYQQTPGQGLQFLFEYFSETQRNKGNFPGRFSGRQFSNSRSEMNVSTLELGDSALYLCASSLPPSAPPDTQYFGPGTRLTVL.